This T cell receptor beta chain was obtained from a study of cytomegalovirus exposure and HLA in healthy donors. Study-level findings and limits: Productive status was seen about 90% or about 30% of the time for most TCR beta V segments in an earlier analysis.

PCR primers comprised 60 Vbeta and 13 Jbeta primers. Data came from immunoSEQ multiplex PCR; TCRdb stores just in-frame clones and leaves some out. Among roughly 180,000 clones listed, about 82% were seen once. The germline V gene has CDR1 MNHEY and CDR2 SMNVEV (reference sequence). The germline V and J ends were trimmed by 3 bases and 8 bases, with 5 bases remaining between them. The CDR3 runs to 12 residues. Regarding this clone: As yet, its antigen is unknown.

This sequence was found in a female donor in good health and CMV-seronegative. The chain carries TRBV27 and TRBJ1-6, with unresolved D. Material for sequencing was PBMCs. CDR3 sequence reads: CASSFNDSPLHF. In nucleotides, the CDR3 is TGTGCCAGCAGTTTTAATGATTCACCCCTCCACTTT.